A selection of T cell receptor beta chains follows, all from one sample in a study of beta chain features in type 1 diabetes. Generated by immunoSEQ multiplex PCR, the TCRdb table keeps only in-frame clones and is missing some. The sample records a few hundred thousand clones, 25% to 30% being singletons. Material for sequencing was central memory CD4+ T cells from blood. All receptors come from a man aged 30-40 years in good health. The conserved cysteine and the conserved F or W are not part of the CDR3 here. The D gene is left open where the match is weak.

d_call	v_call	cdr3_aa
NA	TRBV29-1	SVEVGRGGTQY
NA	TRBV6-6	ASSELSINNQPQH
NA	TRBV14	ASSPGTAYEQY
TRBD2	TRBV19	ASSMGLAGAQETQY
NA	TRBV15	ATSKGTSYEQY
NA	TRBV7-7	ASSQGQGGEQY
NA	TRBV4-3	ASSQQPDYAYEQY
NA	TRBV28	ASSTRLGGLYNEQF
NA	TRBV4-1	ASSQDRTLQGGYT
NA	TRBV25-1	ASSEPQVGEQETQY
NA	TRBV2	ASRGSSNSPLH
NA	TRBV28	ASSSLISPQH
NA	TRBV2	ASSLTASNEKLF
TRBD1	TRBV6-5	ASAGTAYGYT
TRBD1	TRBV29-1	SVSGQGQREQY
NA	TRBV18	ASSPESDGYT